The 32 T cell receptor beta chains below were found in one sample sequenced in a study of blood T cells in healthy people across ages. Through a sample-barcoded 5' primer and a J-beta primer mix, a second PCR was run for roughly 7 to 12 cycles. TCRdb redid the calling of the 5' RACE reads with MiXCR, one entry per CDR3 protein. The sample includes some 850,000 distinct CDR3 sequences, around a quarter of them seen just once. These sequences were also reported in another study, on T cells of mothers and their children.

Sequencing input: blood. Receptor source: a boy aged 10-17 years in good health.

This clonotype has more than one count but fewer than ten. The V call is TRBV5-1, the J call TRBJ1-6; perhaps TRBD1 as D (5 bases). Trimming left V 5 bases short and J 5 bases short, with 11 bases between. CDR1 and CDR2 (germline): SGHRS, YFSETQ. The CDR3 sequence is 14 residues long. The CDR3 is CASSGAGNNSPLHF. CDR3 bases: TGCGCCAGCAGTGGGGCAGGGAATAATTCACCCCTCCACTTT.

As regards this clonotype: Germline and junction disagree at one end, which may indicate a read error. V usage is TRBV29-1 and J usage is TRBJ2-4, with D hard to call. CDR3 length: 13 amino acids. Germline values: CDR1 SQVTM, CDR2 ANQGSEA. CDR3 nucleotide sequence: TGCAGCGTTCGACGCTTACTCAAAAACACTCAGTACTTC. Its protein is CSVRRLLKNTQYF. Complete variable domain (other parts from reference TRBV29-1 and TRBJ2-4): SAVISQKPSRDICQRGTSLTIQCQVDSQVTMMFWYRQQPGQSLTLIATANQGSEATYESGFVIDKFPISRPNLTFSTLTVSNMSPEDSSIYLCSVRRLLKNTQYFGAGTRLSVL.

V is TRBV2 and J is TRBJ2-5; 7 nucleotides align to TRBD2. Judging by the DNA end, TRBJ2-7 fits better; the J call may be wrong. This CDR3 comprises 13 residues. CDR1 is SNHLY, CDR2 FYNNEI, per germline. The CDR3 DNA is TGTGCCAGCAGTGATCCTAGCGGTTACGAGCAGTACTTC. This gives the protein CASSDPSGYEQYF.

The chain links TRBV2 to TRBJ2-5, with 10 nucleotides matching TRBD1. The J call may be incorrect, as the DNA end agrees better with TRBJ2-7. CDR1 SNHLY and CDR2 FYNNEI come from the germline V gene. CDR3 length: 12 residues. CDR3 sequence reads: CAIDRGQYEQYF. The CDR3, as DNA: TGTGCCATAGACAGGGGGCAGTACGAGCAGTACTTC.

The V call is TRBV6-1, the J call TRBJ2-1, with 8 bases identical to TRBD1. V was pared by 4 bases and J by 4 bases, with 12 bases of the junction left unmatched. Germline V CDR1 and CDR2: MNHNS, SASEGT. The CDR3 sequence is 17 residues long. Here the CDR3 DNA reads TGTGCCAGCAGTGGGGCGTCCCGGGACAGGAGTTACAATGAGCAGTTCTTC. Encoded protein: CASSGASRDRSYNEQFF.

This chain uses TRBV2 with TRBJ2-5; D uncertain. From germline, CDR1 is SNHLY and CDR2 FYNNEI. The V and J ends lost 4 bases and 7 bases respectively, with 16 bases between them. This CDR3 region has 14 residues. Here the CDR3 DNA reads TGTGCCAGCAGTGGTACGGCTTCCTATGGGACCCAGTACTTC. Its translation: CASSGTASYGTQYF.

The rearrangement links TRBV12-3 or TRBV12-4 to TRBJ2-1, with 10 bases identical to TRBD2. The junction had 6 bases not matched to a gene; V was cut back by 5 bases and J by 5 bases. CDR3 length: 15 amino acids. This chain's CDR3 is CASSPTSGRNNEQFF. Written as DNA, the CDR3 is TGTGCCAGCAGTCCGACTAGCGGGCGCAACAATGAGCAGTTCTTC.

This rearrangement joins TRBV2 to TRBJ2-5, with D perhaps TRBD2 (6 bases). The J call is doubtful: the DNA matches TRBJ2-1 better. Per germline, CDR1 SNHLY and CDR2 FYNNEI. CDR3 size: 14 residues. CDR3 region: CASSEAETSYEQFF. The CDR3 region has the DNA TGTGCCAGCAGTGAAGCCGAGACTAGTTATGAGCAGTTCTTC.

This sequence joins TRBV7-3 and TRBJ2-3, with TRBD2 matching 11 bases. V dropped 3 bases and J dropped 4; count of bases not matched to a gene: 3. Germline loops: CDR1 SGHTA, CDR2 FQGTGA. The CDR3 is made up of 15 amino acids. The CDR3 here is CASSFSGGASDTQYF. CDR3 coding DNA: TGTGCCAGCAGCTTTAGCGGGGGGGCTTCAGATACGCAGTATTTT.

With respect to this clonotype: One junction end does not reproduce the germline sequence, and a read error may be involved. The CDR3 here is CASSIDGNQSQHF. As DNA, the CDR3 is TGCGCCAGCAGCATCGACGGCAATCAGTCCCAGCATTTT. The rearrangement links TRBV5-1 to TRBJ1-5; D gene uncertain. The CDR3 sequence is 13 residues long. Germline V gene data show CDR1 as SGHRS and CDR2 as YFSETQ. The variable domain in full, with the rest retrieved from reference TRBV5-1 and TRBJ1-5, is KAGVTQTPRYLIKTRGQQVTLSCSPISGHRSVSWYQQTPGQGLQFLFEYFSETQRNKGNFPGRFSGRQFSNSRSEMNVSTLELGDSALYLCASSIDGNQSQHFGDGTRLSIL.

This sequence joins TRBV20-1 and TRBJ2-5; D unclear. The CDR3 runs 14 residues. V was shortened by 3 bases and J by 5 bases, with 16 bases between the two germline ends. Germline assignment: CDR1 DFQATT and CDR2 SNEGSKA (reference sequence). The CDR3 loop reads CSASMLARPETQYF. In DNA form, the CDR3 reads TGCAGTGCTAGTATGTTAGCTCGACCGGAGACCCAGTACTTC.

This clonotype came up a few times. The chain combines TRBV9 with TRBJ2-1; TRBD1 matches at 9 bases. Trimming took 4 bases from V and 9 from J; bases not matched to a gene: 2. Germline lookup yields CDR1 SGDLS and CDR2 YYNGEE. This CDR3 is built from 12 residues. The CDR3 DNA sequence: TGTGCCAGCAGCTTGGGACAGGGTGAGCAGTTCTTC. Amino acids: CASSLGQGEQFF.

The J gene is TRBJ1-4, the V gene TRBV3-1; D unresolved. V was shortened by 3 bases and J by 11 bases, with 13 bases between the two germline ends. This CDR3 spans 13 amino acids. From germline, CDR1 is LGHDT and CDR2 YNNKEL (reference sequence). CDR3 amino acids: CASSHVKAKKLFF. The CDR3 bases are TGTGCCAGCAGCCACGTGAAGGCTAAGAAACTGTTTTTT.

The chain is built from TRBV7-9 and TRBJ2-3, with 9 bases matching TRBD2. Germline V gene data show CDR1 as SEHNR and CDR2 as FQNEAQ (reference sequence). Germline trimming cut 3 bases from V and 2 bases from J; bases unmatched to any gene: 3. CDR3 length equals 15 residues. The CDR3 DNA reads TGTGCCAGCAGCTTTAGCGGGGGATTCACAGATACGCAGTATTTT. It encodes CASSFSGGFTDTQYF.

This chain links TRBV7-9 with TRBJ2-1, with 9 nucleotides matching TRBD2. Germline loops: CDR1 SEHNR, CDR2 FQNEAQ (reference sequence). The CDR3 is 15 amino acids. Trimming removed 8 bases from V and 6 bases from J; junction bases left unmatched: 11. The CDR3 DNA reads TGTGCCAGCGAGAAGACTAGCGGTTTCCTCAATGAGCAGTTCTTC. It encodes CASEKTSGFLNEQFF.

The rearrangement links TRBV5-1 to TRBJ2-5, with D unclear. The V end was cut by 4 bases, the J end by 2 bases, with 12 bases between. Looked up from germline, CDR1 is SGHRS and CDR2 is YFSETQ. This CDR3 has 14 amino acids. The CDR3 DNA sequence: TGCGCCAGCAGCGTGAGGACCGTACAAGAGACCCAGTACTTC. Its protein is CASSVRTVQETQYF. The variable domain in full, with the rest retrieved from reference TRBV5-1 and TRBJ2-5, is KAGVTQTPRYLIKTRGQQVTLSCSPISGHRSVSWYQQTPGQGLQFLFEYFSETQRNKGNFPGRFSGRQFSNSRSEMNVSTLELGDSALYLCASSVRTVQETQYFGPGTRLLVL.

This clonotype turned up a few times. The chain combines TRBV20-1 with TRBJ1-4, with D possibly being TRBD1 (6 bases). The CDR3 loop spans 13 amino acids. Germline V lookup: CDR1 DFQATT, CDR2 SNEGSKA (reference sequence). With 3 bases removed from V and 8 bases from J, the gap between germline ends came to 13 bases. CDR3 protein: CSASAGEGEKLFF. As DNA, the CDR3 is TGCAGTGCTAGTGCAGGGGAGGGGGAAAAACTGTTTTTT.

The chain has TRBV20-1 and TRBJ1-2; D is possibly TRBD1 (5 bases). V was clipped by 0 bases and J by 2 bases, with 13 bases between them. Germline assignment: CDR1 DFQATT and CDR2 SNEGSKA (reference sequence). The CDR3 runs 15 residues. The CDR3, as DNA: TGCAGTGCTAGAGAGTCGGCAGGGAGGAACTATGGCTACACCTTC. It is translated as CSARESAGRNYGYTF.

DNA for the CDR3: TGCGCCAGCAGCTTGGAAACTAGCGGGGGAGAAGATACGCAGTATTTT. It encodes CASSLETSGGEDTQYF. V and J are TRBV5-1 and TRBJ2-3; 11 bases fit TRBD2. Unmatched junction bases numbered 5, after V lost 0 bases and J lost 5 bases. The CDR3 spans 16 residues. CDR1 and CDR2 (germline): SGHRS, YFSETQ.

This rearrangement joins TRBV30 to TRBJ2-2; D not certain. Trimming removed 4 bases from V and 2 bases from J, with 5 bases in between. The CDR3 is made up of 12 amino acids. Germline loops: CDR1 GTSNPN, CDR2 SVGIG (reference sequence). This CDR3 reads CAWMANTGELFF. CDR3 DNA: TGTGCCTGGATGGCAAACACCGGGGAGCTGTTTTTT.

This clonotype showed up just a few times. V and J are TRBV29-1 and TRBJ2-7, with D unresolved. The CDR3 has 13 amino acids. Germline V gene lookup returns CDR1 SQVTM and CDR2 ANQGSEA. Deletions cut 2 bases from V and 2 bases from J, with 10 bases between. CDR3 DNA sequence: TGCAGCGTTGAAAGGCCGGAGACCTACGAGCAGTACTTC. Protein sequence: CSVERPETYEQYF.

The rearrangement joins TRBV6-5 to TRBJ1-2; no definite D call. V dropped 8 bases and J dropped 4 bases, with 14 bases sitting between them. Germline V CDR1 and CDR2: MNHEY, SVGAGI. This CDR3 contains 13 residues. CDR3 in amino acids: CASQPQASYGYTF. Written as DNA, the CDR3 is TGTGCCAGCCAGCCTCAGGCCTCCTATGGCTACACCTTC.

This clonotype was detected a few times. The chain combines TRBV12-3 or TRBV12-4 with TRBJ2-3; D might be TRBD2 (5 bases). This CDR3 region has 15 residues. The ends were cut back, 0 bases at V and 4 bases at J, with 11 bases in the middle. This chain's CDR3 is CASSLALSEADTQYF. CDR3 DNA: TGTGCCAGCAGTTTAGCGCTTTCGGAGGCAGATACGCAGTATTTT.

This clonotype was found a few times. This chain's CDR3 is CASGAQGAREKLFF. Written as DNA, the CDR3 is TGTGCCAGCGGAGCACAGGGGGCAAGGGAAAAACTGTTTTTT. The chain carries TRBV27 and TRBJ1-4; TRBD1 aligns across 9 bases. CDR3 length: 14 residues. Losses at the gene ends were 8 bases for V and 8 bases for J; bases not matched to a gene: 9. Germline CDR1 is MNHEY and CDR2 is SMNVEV (reference sequence).

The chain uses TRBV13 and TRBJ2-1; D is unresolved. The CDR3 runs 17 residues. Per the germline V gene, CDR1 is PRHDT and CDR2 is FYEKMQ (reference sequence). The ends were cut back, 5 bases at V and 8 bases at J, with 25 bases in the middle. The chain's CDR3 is CASSPFPHRRWCDEQFF. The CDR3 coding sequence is TGTGCCAGCAGCCCATTCCCTCACAGACGTTGGTGCGATGAGCAGTTCTTC.

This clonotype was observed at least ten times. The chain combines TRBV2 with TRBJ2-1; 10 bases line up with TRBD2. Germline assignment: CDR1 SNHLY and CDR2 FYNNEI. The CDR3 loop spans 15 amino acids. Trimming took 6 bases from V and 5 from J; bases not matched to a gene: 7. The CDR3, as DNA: TGTGCCAGCAGGCTAGGACTAGCGGCAAACAATGAGCAGTTCTTC. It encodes CASRLGLAANNEQFF.

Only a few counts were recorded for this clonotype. CDR3 loop: CASSDRRGYTF. The CDR3 DNA follows: TGTGCCAGCAGTGACCGGAGGGGCTACACCTTC. The chain joins TRBV6-1 to TRBJ1-2; D gene ambiguous. Germline loops: CDR1 MNHNS, CDR2 SASEGT. V lost 3 bases, J lost 8 bases, and 7 bases lay in between. The CDR3 is 11 residues long.

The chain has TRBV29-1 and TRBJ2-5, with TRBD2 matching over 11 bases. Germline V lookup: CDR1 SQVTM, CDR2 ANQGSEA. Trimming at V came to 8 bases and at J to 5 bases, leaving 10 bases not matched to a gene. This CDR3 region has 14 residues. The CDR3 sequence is CSRRLSGGVETQYF. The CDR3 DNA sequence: TGCAGCCGACGTCTTAGCGGGGGGGTTGAGACCCAGTACTTC.

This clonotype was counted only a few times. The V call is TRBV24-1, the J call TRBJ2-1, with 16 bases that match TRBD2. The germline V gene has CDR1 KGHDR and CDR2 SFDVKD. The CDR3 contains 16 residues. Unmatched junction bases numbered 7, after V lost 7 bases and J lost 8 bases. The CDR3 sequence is CATSHGTSGRDDEQFF. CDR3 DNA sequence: TGTGCCACCAGCCACGGGACTAGCGGGAGGGACGATGAGCAGTTCTTC.

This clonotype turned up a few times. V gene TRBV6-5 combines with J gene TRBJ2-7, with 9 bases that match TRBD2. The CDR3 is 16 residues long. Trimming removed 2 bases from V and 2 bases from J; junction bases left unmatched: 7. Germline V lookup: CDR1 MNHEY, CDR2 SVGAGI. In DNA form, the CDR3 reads TGTGCCAGCAGTTACGATAGACTAGCGGAGACCTACGAGCAGTACTTC. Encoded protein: CASSYDRLAETYEQYF.

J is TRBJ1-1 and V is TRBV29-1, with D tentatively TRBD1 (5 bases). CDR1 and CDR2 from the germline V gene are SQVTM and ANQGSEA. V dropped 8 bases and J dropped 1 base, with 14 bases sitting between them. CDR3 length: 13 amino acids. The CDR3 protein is CSTSGQGNTEAFF. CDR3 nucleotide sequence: TGCAGCACCTCTGGGCAGGGGAACACTGAAGCTTTCTTT. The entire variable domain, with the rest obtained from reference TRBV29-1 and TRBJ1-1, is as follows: SAVISQKPSRDICQRGTSLTIQCQVDSQVTMMFWYRQQPGQSLTLIATANQGSEATYESGFVIDKFPISRPNLTFSTLTVSNMSPEDSSIYLCSTSGQGNTEAFFGQGTRLTVV.

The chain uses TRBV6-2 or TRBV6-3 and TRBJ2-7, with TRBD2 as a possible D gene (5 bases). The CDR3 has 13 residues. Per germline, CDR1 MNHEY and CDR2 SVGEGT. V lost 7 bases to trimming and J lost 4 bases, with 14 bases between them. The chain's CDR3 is CASTTRRRYEQYF. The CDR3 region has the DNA TGTGCCAGCACCACCAGGAGGAGGTACGAGCAGTACTTC.